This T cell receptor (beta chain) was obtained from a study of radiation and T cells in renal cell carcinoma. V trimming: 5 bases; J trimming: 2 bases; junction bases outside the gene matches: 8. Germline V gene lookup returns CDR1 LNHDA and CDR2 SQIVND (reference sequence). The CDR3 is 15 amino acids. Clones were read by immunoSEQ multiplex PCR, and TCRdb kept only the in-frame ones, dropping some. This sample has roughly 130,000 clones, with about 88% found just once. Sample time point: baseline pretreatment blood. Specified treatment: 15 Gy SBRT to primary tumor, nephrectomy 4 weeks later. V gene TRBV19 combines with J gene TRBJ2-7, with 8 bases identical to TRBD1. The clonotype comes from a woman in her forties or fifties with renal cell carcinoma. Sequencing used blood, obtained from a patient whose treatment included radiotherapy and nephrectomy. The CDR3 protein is CASSSGQGATYEQYF. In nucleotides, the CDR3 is TGTGCCAGTAGTTCGGGTCAGGGGGCGACCTACGAGCAGTACTTC. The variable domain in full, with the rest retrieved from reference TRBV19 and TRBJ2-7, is DGGITQSPKYLFRKEGQNVTLSCEQNLNHDAMYWYRQDPGQGLRLIYYSQIVNDFQKGDIAEGYSVSREKKESFPLTVTSAQKNPTAFYLCASSSGQGATYEQYFGPGTRLTVT.